Below, one T cell receptor beta chain is given with its context. No antigen is known for it. There were likely unrecorded immune exposures, though donors were nominally healthy when sampled. With 0 bases removed from V and 2 bases from J, the gap between germline ends came to 5 bases. Germline CDR1 and CDR2: LNHNV and YYDKDF (reference sequence). The length of the CDR3 is 13 residues. This sample is part of a study of cytomegalovirus exposure and HLA in healthy donors. Looking at the study overall: In an earlier analysis, some 110 million unique TCR beta sequences were found from 200 million or so T cells. Overall study results and limits: Most TCRs appeared rarely, but some public TCRs recurred in many donors.

60 Vbeta and 13 Jbeta primers were used in PCR. Only in-frame clones appear in the TCRdb table, and some are missing; sequencing was by immunoSEQ multiplex PCR. The sample carries some 200,000 clones, approximately 82% recorded once. The rearrangement uses TRBV15 and TRBJ2-7, with no clear D. Sequenced sample: PBMCs. The clonotype was recovered from a man aged 18 to 29 in good health and CMV-seronegative. This CDR3 is CATSRETTYEQYF. DNA of the CDR3: TGTGCCACCAGCAGAGAAACAACCTACGAGCAGTACTTC.